The sequence of this T cell receptor (beta chain) was determined in a study of T cell responses to AZD1222 COVID-19 vaccine. Findings and limits, study-wide: Nearly half of the spike-specific TCRs reportedly recognize variant regions that carry no mutations. The study found vaccine-associated CD4 TCRs spanning spike, dominant at 160-218 and 743-854.

A note on this clone: Its antigen is currently unknown.

Sequencing used immunoSEQ multiplex PCR; TCRdb keeps in-frame clones, though not all of them. The sample lists some 110,000 clones; 88% were seen once. This sequence was found in an adult in good health. The source was peripheral blood, collected on day 0 of AZD1222 vaccination.

The CDR3 bases are TGTGCCAGCAGCCCGGGACAGGGGAGGGACACAGATACGCAGTATTTT. Translation: CASSPGQGRDTDTQYF. The chain couples TRBV4-2 to TRBJ2-3, with 10 bases fitting TRBD1. The V segment lost 4 bases and the J segment 2 bases; nucleotides outside the gene matches: 6. The germline V gene has CDR1 LGHNA and CDR2 YNFKEQ. The CDR3 length is 16 residues.